The 30 T cell receptor beta chains listed next were all sequenced from one sample in a study of blood T cell repertoires in COVID-19. Libraries were prepared by immunoSEQ multiplex PCR; TCRdb keeps only in-frame clonotypes and omits some of them. The sample records about 88,000 clones, roughly 87% being singletons. Sequences were obtained from peripheral blood. The receptors derive from a male donor with acute or convalescent COVID-19.

The gene calls are TRBV4-1 and TRBJ2-3; 7 bases line up with TRBD1. After removal of 0 bases from V and 1 base from J, the junction contained 4 bases not matched to a gene. Germline loops: CDR1 MGHRA, CDR2 YSYEKL. The CDR3 has 16 residues. CDR3 sequence reads: CASSQEGTGGTDTQYF. CDR3 nucleotides: TGCGCCAGCAGCCAAGAGGGTACAGGGGGCACAGATACGCAGTATTTT.

The chain has TRBV28 and TRBJ2-3, with a weak D call TRBD1 (6 bases). V was pared by 7 bases and J by 2 bases, with 13 bases between. The CDR3 has 14 amino acids. CDR1 is MDHEN, CDR2 SYDVKM, per germline. The CDR3 nucleotides read TGTGCCAGCAATGACAGGTCTAACACAGATACGCAGTATTTT. It specifies CASNDRSNTDTQYF. Looking up the rest from reference TRBV28 and TRBJ2-3 gives the full variable domain: DVKVTQSSRYLVKRTGEKVFLECVQDMDHENMFWYRQDPGLGLRLIYFSYDVKMKEKGDIPEGYSVSREKKERFSLILESASTNQTSMYLCASNDRSNTDTQYFGPGTRLTVL.

This clone has only one observation. The rearrangement links TRBV7-2 to TRBJ2-1; 8 nucleotides align to TRBD2. V shed 1 base, J shed 5 bases, and the junction held 4 bases outside the gene matches. CDR1 SGHTA and CDR2 FQGNSA come from the germline V gene. CDR3 length: 15 amino acids. CDR3 in DNA: TGTGCCAGCAGCTTAGTAGGGACTAGAGACAATGAGCAGTTCTTC. It codes for CASSLVGTRDNEQFF.

J is TRBJ1-2 and V is TRBV28; a weak D match, TRBD1 (5 bases). The CDR3 totals 13 residues. V was clipped by 6 bases and J by 8 bases, with 16 bases between them. Germline V gene sequence: CDR1 MDHEN, CDR2 SYDVKM. CDR3 amino acids: CASSPPPGWGYTF. The CDR3 DNA is TGTGCCAGCAGCCCACCTCCAGGGTGGGGCTACACCTTC.

This chain connects TRBV13 to TRBJ1-2; no clear D gene. Per the germline V gene, CDR1 is PRHDT and CDR2 is FYEKMQ (reference sequence). Trimming removed 5 bases at V and 4 bases at J, with 11 bases between. CDR3 size: 13 residues. The CDR3 reads CASSPRRAYGYTF. In DNA, the CDR3 is TGTGCCAGCAGCCCCAGGCGGGCCTATGGCTACACCTTC.

CDR3 sequence: CASKTVGDRRGEWGNQPQHF. In DNA form, the CDR3 reads TGTGCCAGCAAGACGGTGGGGGATAGGAGGGGAGAATGGGGCAATCAGCCCCAGCATTTT. The chain uses TRBV19 and TRBJ1-5; TRBD1 might be the D (5 bases). V was shortened by 9 bases and J by 2 bases, with 32 bases between the two germline ends. This CDR3 region has 20 residues. CDR1 and CDR2 from the germline V gene are LNHDA and SQIVND (reference sequence).

The chain has TRBV11-2 and TRBJ2-1, with D possibly matching TRBD2 (5 bases). Germline-derived CDR1 and CDR2 are SGHAT and FQNNGV. Trimming took 3 bases from V and 8 from J, leaving 14 bases between them. The CDR3 contains 14 residues. CDR3 sequence (DNA): TGTGCCAGCAGCTTGTTACTAGATGGCGATGAGCAGTTCTTC. This translates into CASSLLLDGDEQFF.

The chain has TRBV3-1 (or the pseudogene TRBV3-2) and TRBJ1-1; the D gene is possibly TRBD1 (5 bases). V was shortened by 4 bases and J by 5 bases, with 14 bases between the two germline ends. The V gene's germline CDR1 is LGHDT and CDR2 YNNKEL (reference sequence). The CDR3 consists of 14 residues. In nucleotides, the CDR3 is TGTGCCAGCAGCCCCAGGGTGTCGGGTACTGAAGCTTTCTTT. Protein product: CASSPRVSGTEAFF.

The V call is TRBV11-2, the J call TRBJ1-4, with D perhaps matching TRBD1 (5 bases). CDR1 SGHAT and CDR2 FQNNGV come from the germline V gene. Between the trimmed V and J ends, which lost 0 bases and 2 bases, there was a span of 7 bases. This CDR3 has 15 amino acids. The CDR3 here is CASSLDRGTNEKLFF. CDR3 nucleotide sequence: TGTGCCAGCAGCTTAGATCGGGGGACTAATGAAAAACTGTTTTTT.

The chain is built from TRBV3-1 (or the pseudogene TRBV3-2) and TRBJ1-1, with 7 bases lining up with TRBD1. CDR3 size: 15 residues. V shed 3 bases, J shed 4 bases, and the junction held 8 bases outside the gene matches. CDR1 is LGHDT, CDR2 YNNKEL, per germline (reference sequence). The CDR3 protein is CASSQTVQGGTEAFF. The CDR3 coding sequence is TGTGCCAGCAGCCAGACGGTTCAGGGGGGCACTGAAGCTTTCTTT.

V gene TRBV19 combines with J gene TRBJ2-3; 7 bases fit TRBD1. The ends lost 6 bases at V and 0 bases at J; junction bases unmatched: 3. CDR3 length: 14 residues. Germline V gene sequence: CDR1 LNHDA, CDR2 SQIVND (reference sequence). The CDR3: CASRLQGSTDTQYF. CDR3 bases: TGTGCCAGTAGGCTACAGGGGAGCACAGATACGCAGTATTTT. Full variable domain (missing parts from reference TRBV19 and TRBJ2-3): DGGITQSPKYLFRKEGQNVTLSCEQNLNHDAMYWYRQDPGQGLRLIYYSQIVNDFQKGDIAEGYSVSREKKESFPLTVTSAQKNPTAFYLCASRLQGSTDTQYFGPGTRLTVL.

The chain joins TRBV7-8 to TRBJ2-1; 12 bases agree with TRBD2. Per the germline V gene, CDR1 is SGHVS and CDR2 is FQNEAQ. Trimming at V came to 1 base and at J to 7 bases, leaving 2 bases not matched to a gene. The CDR3 sequence is 15 residues long. This CDR3 reads CASSLGGLAGNEQFF. DNA of the CDR3: TGTGCCAGCAGCTTAGGAGGACTAGCGGGGAATGAGCAGTTCTTC.

About this clone itself: Relative to the germline gene, one junction end is altered; a read error may explain this. This rearrangement joins TRBV14 to TRBJ1-5; a weak D match, TRBD1 (5 bases). Germline V gives CDR1 SGHDN, CDR2 FVKESK. The CDR3 runs to 16 residues. The CDR3 loop is CASRQGLDRTNQPQHF. In nucleotides, the CDR3 is TGTGCCAGCAGGCAAGGGTTAGACAGAACCAATCAGCCCCAGCATTTT.

The chain joins TRBV5-6 to TRBJ2-6, with a weak D call TRBD1 (6 bases). V was clipped by 4 bases and J by 2 bases, with 10 bases between them. Per germline, CDR1 SGHDT and CDR2 YYEEEE. The CDR3 extends over 15 amino acids. The CDR3 DNA reads as TGTGCCAGCAGCCCCCAGGGGACTGGGGCCAACGTCCTGACTTTC. It yields the protein CASSPQGTGANVLTF.

The V call is TRBV5-8, the J call TRBJ2-5; 7 nucleotides align to TRBD1. Germline CDR1 is SGHTS and CDR2 is YDEGEE. V was pared by 5 bases and J by 0 bases, with 1 base of the junction left unmatched. CDR3 length: 13 residues. The CDR3 region has the DNA TGTGCCAGCAGGACAGGGCACCAAGAGACCCAGTACTTC. Translated: CASRTGHQETQYF.

The chain carries TRBV9 and TRBJ2-6, with D tentatively TRBD1 (6 bases). Germline V gene sequence: CDR1 SGDLS, CDR2 YYNGEE. Trimming pared 0 bases from V and 2 bases from J, leaving 15 bases between. The CDR3 loop spans 18 amino acids. CDR3 residues: CASSVGIGGTAGANVLTF. CDR3 sequence (DNA): TGTGCCAGCAGCGTAGGCATAGGGGGTACGGCTGGGGCCAACGTCCTGACTTTC. Full variable domain (remainder filled in from reference TRBV9 and TRBJ2-6): DSGVTQTPKHLITATGQRVTLRCSPRSGDLSVYWYQQSLDQGLQFLIQYYNGEERAKGNILERFSAQQFPDLHSELNLSSLELGDSALYFCASSVGIGGTAGANVLTFGAGSRLTVL.

The gene calls are TRBV2 and TRBJ1-6; the match to TRBD1 covers 7 bases. The V gene's germline CDR1 is SNHLY and CDR2 FYNNEI. V lost 6 bases, J lost 5 bases, and 4 bases stayed unmatched. The CDR3 totals 14 residues. The CDR3 DNA follows: TGTGCCAGCAGAAGGGACAGCCATAATTCACCCCTCCACTTT. The encoded protein is CASRRDSHNSPLHF.

This chain joins TRBV29-1 and TRBJ1-1; TRBD1 matches at 9 bases. Germline CDR1 reads SQVTM; CDR2 reads ANQGSEA. This CDR3 comprises 13 residues. V dropped 6 bases and J dropped 5; count of bases not matched to a gene: 7. CDR3 bases: TGCAGCGTGGGAGGGACAGGGTGGACTGAAGCTTTCTTT. Translation gives CSVGGTGWTEAFF.

The chain joins TRBV10-3 to TRBJ2-1; 9 bases map to TRBD2. Looked up from germline, CDR1 is ENHRY and CDR2 is SYGVKD. CDR3 length: 14 residues. V trimming: 9 bases; J trimming: 3 bases; junction bases outside the gene matches: 6. For the CDR3, the DNA is TGTGCCATTTTAGCGGGGGAAGGCTACAATGAGCAGTTCTTC. It is translated as CAILAGEGYNEQFF.

The rearrangement links TRBV10-3 to TRBJ1-3; the D gene is possibly TRBD1 (5 bases). Germline lookup yields CDR1 ENHRY and CDR2 SYGVKD. The CDR3 extends over 16 amino acids. V lost 3 bases and J 0 bases, leaving 12 bases between the germline ends. For the CDR3, the DNA is TGTGCCATCAGTGATTTTGCAGGGTCCTCTGGAAACACCATATATTTT. It yields the protein CAISDFAGSSGNTIYF.

The rearrangement uses TRBV7-8 and TRBJ2-5; TRBD1 might be the D (5 bases). V was trimmed by 0 bases and J by 4 bases, leaving 12 bases between them. CDR3 length equals 15 residues. Germline CDR1 SGHVS, CDR2 FQNEAQ. CDR3 DNA sequence: TGTGCCAGCAGCTTAGCCAGGGTTCGAGGAGAGACCCAGTACTTC. It codes for CASSLARVRGETQYF.

A word on this clone: This may arise from a read error, as a much more abundant clone is one base away. The DNA of the CDR3 is TGTGCCAGCAGTTTACAGAACACTGAAGCTTTCTTT. It is translated as CASSLQNTEAFF. The chain recombines TRBV28 with TRBJ1-1, with unresolved D. Germline lookup yields CDR1 MDHEN and CDR2 SYDVKM. Trimming stripped 2 bases from V and 1 base from J, with 2 bases between. This CDR3 is 12 amino acids long.

The chain joins TRBV10-3 to TRBJ2-3; 13 bases agree with TRBD2. The V gene's germline CDR1 is ENHRY and CDR2 SYGVKD. The length of the CDR3 is 15 residues. V lost 5 bases to trimming and J lost 6 bases; unmatched junction nucleotides: 5. CDR3 sequence: CAISTLAGGQDTQYF. The CDR3 coding sequence is TGTGCCATCAGTACACTAGCGGGGGGGCAGGATACGCAGTATTTT.

The count of this clone is one. In DNA, the CDR3 is TGTGCCAGCGCGGGGCCGACAGATACGCAGTATTTT. Encoded protein: CASAGPTDTQYF. This chain uses TRBV27 with TRBJ2-3; tentatively, D is TRBD2 (6 bases). The CDR3 is made up of 12 amino acids. Trimming stripped 8 bases from V and 3 bases from J, with 9 bases between. Germline V gene sequence: CDR1 MNHEY, CDR2 SMNVEV (reference sequence).

The genes are TRBV18 and TRBJ1-5; 9 bases are a match to TRBD1. This CDR3 is 15 amino acids long. CDR1 is KGHSH, CDR2 LQKENI, per germline. J was trimmed by 4 bases and V by 2 bases; bases with no gene match: 3. CDR3 coding DNA: TGTGCCAGCTCACCAGGGACAGGGTCGAATCAGCCCCAGCATTTT. It yields the protein CASSPGTGSNQPQHF.

The chain couples TRBV18 to TRBJ1-3; 8 positions match TRBD1. Germline values: CDR1 KGHSH, CDR2 LQKENI. After removal of 4 bases from V and 4 bases from J, the junction contained 3 bases not matched to a gene. This CDR3 is 14 amino acids long. Here the CDR3 DNA reads TGTGCCAGCTCACGGACAGGGTCCGGAAACACCATATATTTT. Translated: CASSRTGSGNTIYF.

This clone showed up just a few times. The V gene is TRBV30, the J gene TRBJ2-3, with 11 bases identical to TRBD2. Trimming cost V 1 base and J 5 bases; bases outside gene matches: 14. Germline V gene data show CDR1 as GTSNPN and CDR2 as SVGIG (reference sequence). The CDR3 loop spans 18 amino acids. The CDR3 coding sequence is TGTGCCTGGAGTGGATTCCCCAACCTAGCGGGGGGAGAAGATACGCAGTATTTT. It encodes CAWSGFPNLAGGEDTQYF.

This clone was observed a single time. This chain joins TRBV5-1 and TRBJ1-1; a weak D match, TRBD1 (6 bases). With 4 bases removed from V and 4 bases from J, the gap between germline ends came to 17 bases. CDR1 and CDR2 from the germline V gene are SGHRS and YFSETQ. The CDR3 is 15 amino acids. CDR3 sequence reads: CASSPEPGRGTEAFF. The DNA of the CDR3 is TGCGCCAGCAGCCCCGAGCCAGGCAGGGGCACTGAAGCTTTCTTT.

The chain joins TRBV21-1 to TRBJ1-5; the table's D call TRBD1 went unverified against the DNA. TRBV21-1 is listed as a pseudogene. CDR3 length: 17 amino acids. The DNA of the CDR3 is TGTGCCAGCAGCAAAGTTCGGGGGGACAGGGTGGGAGAGCCCCAGCATTTT. Its protein product is CASSKVRGDRVGEPQHF.

The CDR3 DNA follows: TGTGCCAGCCAAGCCGGACTAGCGGGTGCAGATACGCAGTATTTT. Protein: CASQAGLAGADTQYF. V is TRBV5-4 and J is TRBJ2-3; 11 bases fit TRBD2. There are 15 residues in the CDR3. The V and J ends lost 7 bases and 4 bases, in that order; junction bases with no gene match: 8. Looked up from germline, CDR1 is SGHNT and CDR2 is YYREEE (reference sequence). Filled out from reference TRBV5-4 and TRBJ2-3, the complete variable domain reads ETGVTQSPTHLIKTRGQQVTLRCSSQSGHNTVSWYQQALGQGPQFIFQYYREEENGRGNFPPRFSGLQFPNYSSELNVNALELDDSALYLCASQAGLAGADTQYFGPGTRLTVL.